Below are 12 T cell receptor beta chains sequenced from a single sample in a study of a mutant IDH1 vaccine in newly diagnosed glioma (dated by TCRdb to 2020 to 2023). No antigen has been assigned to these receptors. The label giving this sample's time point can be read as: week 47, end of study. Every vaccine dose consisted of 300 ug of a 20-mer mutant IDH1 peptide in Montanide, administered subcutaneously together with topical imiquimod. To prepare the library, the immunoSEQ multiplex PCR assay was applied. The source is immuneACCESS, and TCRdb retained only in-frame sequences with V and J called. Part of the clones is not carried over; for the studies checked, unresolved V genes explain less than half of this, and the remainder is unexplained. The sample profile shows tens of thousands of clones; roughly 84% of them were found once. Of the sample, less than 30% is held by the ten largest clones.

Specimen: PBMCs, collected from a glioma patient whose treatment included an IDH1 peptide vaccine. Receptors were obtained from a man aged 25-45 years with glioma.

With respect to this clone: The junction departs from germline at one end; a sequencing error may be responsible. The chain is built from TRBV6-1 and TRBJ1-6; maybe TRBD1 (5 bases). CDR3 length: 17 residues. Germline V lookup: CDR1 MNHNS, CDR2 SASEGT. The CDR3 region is CASSGDGGILYSSPLHF. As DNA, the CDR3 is TGTGCCAGCAGTGGGGACGGTGGGATTCTCTATAGTTCACCCCTCCACTTT.

CDR3 amino acids: CASSLDGGSNYEQYF. For the CDR3, the DNA is TGCGCCAGCAGCTTGGACGGTGGGTCCAACTACGAGCAGTACTTC. This chain joins TRBV5-1 and TRBJ2-7; D is ambiguous. Between the trimmed V and J ends, which lost 0 bases and 3 bases, there was a span of 13 bases. Per the germline V gene, CDR1 is SGHRS and CDR2 is YFSETQ. CDR3 length: 15 residues.

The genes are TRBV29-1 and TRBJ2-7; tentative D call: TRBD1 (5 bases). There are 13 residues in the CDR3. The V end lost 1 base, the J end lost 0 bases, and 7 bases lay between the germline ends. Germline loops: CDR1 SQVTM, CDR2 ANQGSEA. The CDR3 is CSVEGRDSYEQYF. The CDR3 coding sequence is TGCAGCGTTGAAGGCAGGGACTCCTACGAGCAGTACTTC.

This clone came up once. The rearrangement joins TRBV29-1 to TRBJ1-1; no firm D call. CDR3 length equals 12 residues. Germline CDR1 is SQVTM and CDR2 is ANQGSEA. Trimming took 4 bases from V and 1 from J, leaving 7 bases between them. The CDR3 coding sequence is TGCAGCGTTGTCCCAGAGAACACTGAAGCTTTCTTT. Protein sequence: CSVVPENTEAFF.

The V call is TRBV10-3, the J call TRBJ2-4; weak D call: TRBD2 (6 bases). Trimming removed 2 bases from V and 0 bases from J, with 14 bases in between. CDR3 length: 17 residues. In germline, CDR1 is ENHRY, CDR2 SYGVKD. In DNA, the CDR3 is TGTGCCATCAGTGAGGGGCGGGGTCTAGTAGCCAAAAACATTCAGTACTTC. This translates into CAISEGRGLVAKNIQYF.

The CDR3 DNA sequence: TGTGCCATCAGTGAAAGGGGACTAGCGGGAGAGGGCGAGCAGTACTTC. Translation: CAISERGLAGEGEQYF. The V gene is TRBV10-3, the J gene TRBJ2-7, with 14 positions matching TRBD2. V lost 3 bases to trimming and J lost 6 bases; unmatched junction nucleotides: 7. From germline, CDR1 is ENHRY and CDR2 SYGVKD. The CDR3 contains 16 residues.

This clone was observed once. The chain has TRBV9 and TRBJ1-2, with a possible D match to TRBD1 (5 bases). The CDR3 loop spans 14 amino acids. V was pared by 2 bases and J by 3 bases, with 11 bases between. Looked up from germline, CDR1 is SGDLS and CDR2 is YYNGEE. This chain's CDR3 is CASSVGAGDYGYTF. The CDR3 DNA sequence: TGTGCCAGCAGCGTCGGGGCGGGCGACTATGGCTACACCTTC.

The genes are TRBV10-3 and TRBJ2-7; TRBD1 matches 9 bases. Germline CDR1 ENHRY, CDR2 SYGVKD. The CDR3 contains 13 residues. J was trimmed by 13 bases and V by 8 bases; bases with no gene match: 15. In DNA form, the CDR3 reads TGTGCCATCCGGGGGGACAGGGTAGGAATCAGTTACTTC. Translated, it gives CAIRGDRVGISYF.

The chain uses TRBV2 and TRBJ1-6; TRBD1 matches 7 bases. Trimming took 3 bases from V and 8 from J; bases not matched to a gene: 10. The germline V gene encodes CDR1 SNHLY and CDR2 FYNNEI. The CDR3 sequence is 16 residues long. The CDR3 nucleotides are TGTGCCAGCAGTGATGGGACAGCCCCTATGGATTCACCCCTCCACTTT. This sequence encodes CASSDGTAPMDSPLHF.

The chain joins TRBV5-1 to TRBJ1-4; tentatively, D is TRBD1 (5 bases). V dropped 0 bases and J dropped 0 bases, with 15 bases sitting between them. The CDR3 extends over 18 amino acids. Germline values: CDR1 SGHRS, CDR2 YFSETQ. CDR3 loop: CASSLEPTGLATNEKLFF. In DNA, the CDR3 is TGCGCCAGCAGCTTGGAGCCCACAGGTTTGGCAACTAATGAAAAACTGTTTTTT.

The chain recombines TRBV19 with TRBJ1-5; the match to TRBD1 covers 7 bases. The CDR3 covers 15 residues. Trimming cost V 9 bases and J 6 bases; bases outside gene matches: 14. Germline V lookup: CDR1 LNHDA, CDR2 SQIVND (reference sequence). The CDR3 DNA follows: TGTGCCAGCAGGGGAGGGCAGGGGGGGATTCAGCCCCAGCATTTT. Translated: CASRGGQGGIQPQHF.

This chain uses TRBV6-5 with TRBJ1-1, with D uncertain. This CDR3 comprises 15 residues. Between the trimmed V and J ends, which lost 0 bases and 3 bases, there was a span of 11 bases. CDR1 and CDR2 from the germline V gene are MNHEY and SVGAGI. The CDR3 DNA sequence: TGTGCCAGCAGTTACTCGTGGGGTCCCGACACTGAAGCTTTCTTT. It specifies CASSYSWGPDTEAFF.